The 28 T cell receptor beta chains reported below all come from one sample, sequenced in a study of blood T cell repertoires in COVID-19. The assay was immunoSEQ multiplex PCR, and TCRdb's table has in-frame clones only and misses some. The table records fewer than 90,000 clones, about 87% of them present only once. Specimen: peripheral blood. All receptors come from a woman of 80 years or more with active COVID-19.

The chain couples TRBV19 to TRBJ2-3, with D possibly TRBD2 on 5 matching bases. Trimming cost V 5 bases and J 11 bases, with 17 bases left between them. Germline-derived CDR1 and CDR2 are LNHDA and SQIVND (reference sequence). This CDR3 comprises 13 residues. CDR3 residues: CASSPNRREGQYF. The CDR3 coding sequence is TGTGCCAGTAGTCCTAACCGACGCGAGGGGCAGTATTTT. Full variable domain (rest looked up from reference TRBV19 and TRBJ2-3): DGGITQSPKYLFRKEGQNVTLSCEQNLNHDAMYWYRQDPGQGLRLIYYSQIVNDFQKGDIAEGYSVSREKKESFPLTVTSAQKNPTAFYLCASSPNRREGQYFGPGTRLTVL.

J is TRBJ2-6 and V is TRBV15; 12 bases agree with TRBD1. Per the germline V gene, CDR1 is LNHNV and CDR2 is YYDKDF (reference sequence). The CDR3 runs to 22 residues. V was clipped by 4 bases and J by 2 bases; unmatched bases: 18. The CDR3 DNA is TGTGCCACCAGCACTGGGGTTGAAAACGCGGGGACAGGGGGCGCTGGGGCCAACGTCCTGACTTTC. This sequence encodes CATSTGVENAGTGGAGANVLTF.

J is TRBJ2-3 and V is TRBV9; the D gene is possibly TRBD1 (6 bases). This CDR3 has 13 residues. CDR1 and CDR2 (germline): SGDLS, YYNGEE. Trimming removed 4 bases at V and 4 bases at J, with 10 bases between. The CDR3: CASSTEGADTQYF. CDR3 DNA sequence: TGTGCCAGCAGCACCGAGGGGGCAGATACGCAGTATTTT. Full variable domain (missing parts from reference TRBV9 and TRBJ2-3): DSGVTQTPKHLITATGQRVTLRCSPRSGDLSVYWYQQSLDQGLQFLIQYYNGEERAKGNILERFSAQQFPDLHSELNLSSLELGDSALYFCASSTEGADTQYFGPGTRLTVL.

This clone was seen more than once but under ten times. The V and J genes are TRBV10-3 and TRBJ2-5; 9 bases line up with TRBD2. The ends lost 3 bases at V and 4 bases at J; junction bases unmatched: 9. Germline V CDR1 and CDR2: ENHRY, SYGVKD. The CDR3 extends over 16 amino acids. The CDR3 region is CAISEGLAGPGETQYF. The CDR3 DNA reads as TGTGCCATCAGTGAAGGGCTAGCGGGGCCAGGAGAGACCCAGTACTTC.

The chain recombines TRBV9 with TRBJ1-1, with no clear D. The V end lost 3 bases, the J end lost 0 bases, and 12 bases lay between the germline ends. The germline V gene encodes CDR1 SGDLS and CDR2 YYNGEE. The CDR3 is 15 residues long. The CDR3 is CASSGGLVMNTEAFF. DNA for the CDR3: TGTGCCAGCAGCGGAGGATTGGTTATGAACACTGAAGCTTTCTTT.

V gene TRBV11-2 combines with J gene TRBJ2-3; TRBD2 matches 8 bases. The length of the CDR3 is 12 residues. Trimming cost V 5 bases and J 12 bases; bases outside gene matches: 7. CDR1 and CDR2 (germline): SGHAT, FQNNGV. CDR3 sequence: CASSPGLVLQYF. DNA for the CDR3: TGTGCCAGCAGCCCGGGACTAGTATTACAGTATTTT.

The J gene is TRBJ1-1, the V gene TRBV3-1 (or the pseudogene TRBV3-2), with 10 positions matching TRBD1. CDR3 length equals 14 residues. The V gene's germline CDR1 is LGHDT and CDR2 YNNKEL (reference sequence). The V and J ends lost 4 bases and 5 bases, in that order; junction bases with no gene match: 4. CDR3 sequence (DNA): TGTGCCAGCAGCCTTTGGGACAGGGGAACTGAAGCTTTCTTT. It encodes CASSLWDRGTEAFF.

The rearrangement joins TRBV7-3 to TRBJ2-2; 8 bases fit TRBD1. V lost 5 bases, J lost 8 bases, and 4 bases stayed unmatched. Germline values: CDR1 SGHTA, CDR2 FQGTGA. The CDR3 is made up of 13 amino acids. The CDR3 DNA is TGTGCCAGCAGCCCCAGGGGGCGAGGGGAGCTGTTTTTT. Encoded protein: CASSPRGRGELFF.

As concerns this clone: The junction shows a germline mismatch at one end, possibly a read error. The CDR3, as DNA: TGTGCCAGCAGTTCCGTGAATAGCGGGACCAAGTACTTC. Translated, it gives CASSSVNSGTKYF. The V and J genes are TRBV6-6 and TRBJ2-5; 8 bases match TRBD2. The germline CDR1 and CDR2 sequences are MNHNY and SVGAGI (reference sequence). The CDR3 length is 13 residues.

The CDR3 coding sequence is TGTGCCAGCAGCAGCAGCTTGGGGACCCTAGCGGGAAACGCAGATACGCAGTATTTT. Protein product: CASSSSLGTLAGNADTQYF. V gene TRBV5-4 combines with J gene TRBJ2-3; 9 bases line up with TRBD2. The CDR3 is 19 residues long. Per the germline V gene, CDR1 is SGHNT and CDR2 is YYREEE (reference sequence). The ends lost 4 bases at V and 4 bases at J; junction bases unmatched: 19.

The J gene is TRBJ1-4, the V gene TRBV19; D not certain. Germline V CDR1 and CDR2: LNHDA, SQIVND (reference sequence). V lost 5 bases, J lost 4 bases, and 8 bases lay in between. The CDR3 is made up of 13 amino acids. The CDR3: CASSSGVNEKLFF. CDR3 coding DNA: TGTGCCAGTAGTTCCGGTGTTAATGAAAAACTGTTTTTT.

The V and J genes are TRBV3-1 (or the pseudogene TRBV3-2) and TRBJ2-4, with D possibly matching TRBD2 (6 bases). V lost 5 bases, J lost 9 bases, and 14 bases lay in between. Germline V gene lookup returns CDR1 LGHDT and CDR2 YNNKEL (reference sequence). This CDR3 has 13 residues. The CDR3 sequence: CASSVNRGTIQYF. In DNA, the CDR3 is TGTGCCAGCAGCGTCAACCGGGGGACCATTCAGTACTTC.

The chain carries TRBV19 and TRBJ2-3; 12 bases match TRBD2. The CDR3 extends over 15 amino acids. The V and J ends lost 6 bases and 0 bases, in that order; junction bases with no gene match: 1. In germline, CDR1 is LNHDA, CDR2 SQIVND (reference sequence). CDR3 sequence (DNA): TGTGCCAGTAGGGGGACTAGCGGGAGCACAGATACGCAGTATTTT. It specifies CASRGTSGSTDTQYF.

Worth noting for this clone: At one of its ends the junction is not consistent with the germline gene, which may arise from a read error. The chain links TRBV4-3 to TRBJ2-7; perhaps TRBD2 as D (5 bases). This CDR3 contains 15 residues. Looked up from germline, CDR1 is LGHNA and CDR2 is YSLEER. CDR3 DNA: TGCGCCAGCAGCCAAGAAGTCGCGGACTCCCACGAGCAGTACTTC. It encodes CASSQEVADSHEQYF.

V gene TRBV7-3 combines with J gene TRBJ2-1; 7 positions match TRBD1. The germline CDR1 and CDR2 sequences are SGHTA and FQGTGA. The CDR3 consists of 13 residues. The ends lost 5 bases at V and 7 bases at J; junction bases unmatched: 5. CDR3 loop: CASSQNRGNEQFF. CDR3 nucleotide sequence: TGTGCCAGCAGCCAAAACAGGGGAAATGAGCAGTTCTTC.

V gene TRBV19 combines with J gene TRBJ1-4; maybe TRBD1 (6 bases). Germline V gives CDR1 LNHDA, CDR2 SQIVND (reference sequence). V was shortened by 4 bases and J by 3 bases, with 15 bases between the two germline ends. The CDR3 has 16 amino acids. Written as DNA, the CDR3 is TGTGCCAGTAGTACCACAGGGTTATTTCCTAATGAAAAACTGTTTTTT. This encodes CASSTTGLFPNEKLFF. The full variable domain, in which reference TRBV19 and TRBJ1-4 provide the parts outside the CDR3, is DGGITQSPKYLFRKEGQNVTLSCEQNLNHDAMYWYRQDPGQGLRLIYYSQIVNDFQKGDIAEGYSVSREKKESFPLTVTSAQKNPTAFYLCASSTTGLFPNEKLFFGSGTQLSVL.

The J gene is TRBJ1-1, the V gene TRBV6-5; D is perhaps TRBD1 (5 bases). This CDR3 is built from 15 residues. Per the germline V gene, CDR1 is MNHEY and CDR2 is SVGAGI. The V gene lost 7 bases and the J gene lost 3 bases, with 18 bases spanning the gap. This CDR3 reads CASTPARGRYTEAFF. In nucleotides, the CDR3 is TGTGCCAGCACCCCCGCCCGGGGGAGGTACACTGAAGCTTTCTTT.

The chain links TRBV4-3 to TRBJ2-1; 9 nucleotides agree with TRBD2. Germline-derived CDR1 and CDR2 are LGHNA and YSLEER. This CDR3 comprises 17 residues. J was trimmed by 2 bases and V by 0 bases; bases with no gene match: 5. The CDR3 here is CASSQEIGGRAYNEQFF. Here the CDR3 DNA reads TGCGCCAGCAGCCAAGAAATCGGCGGGAGGGCCTACAATGAGCAGTTCTTC.

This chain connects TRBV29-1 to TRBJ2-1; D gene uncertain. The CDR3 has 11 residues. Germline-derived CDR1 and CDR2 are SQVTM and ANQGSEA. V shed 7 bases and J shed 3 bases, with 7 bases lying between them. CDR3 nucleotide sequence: TGCAGCGCCTCCAGCTACAATGAGCAGTTCTTC. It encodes CSASSYNEQFF.

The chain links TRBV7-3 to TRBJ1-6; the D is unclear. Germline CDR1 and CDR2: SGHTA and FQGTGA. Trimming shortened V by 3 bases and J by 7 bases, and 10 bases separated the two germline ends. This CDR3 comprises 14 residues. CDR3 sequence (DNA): TGTGCCAGCAGCTTGGAACTACTAAATTCACCCCTCCACTTT. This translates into CASSLELLNSPLHF.

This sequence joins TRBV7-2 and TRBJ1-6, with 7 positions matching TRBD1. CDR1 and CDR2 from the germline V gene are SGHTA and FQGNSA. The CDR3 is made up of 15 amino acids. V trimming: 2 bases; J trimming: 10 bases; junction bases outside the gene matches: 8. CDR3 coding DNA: TGTGCCAGCAGCTTAATCGGGACAGTAGTATCACCCCTCCACTTT. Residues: CASSLIGTVVSPLHF.

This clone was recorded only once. The CDR3 is CASSPRTRTGELFF. In DNA form, the CDR3 reads TGTGCCAGCAGCCCAAGGACTAGGACCGGGGAGCTGTTTTTT. The rearrangement joins TRBV7-2 to TRBJ2-2, with 7 bases fitting TRBD2. This CDR3 is 14 amino acids long. Per germline, CDR1 SGHTA and CDR2 FQGNSA. V trimming: 5 bases; J trimming: 5 bases; junction bases outside the gene matches: 5.

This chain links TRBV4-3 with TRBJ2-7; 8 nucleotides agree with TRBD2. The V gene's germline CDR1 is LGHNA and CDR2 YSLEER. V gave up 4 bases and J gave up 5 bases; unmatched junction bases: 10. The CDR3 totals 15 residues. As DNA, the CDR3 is TGCGCCAGCAGCCCCGGGGGGGGTGTAAGGAACGAGCAGTACTTC. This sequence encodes CASSPGGGVRNEQYF.

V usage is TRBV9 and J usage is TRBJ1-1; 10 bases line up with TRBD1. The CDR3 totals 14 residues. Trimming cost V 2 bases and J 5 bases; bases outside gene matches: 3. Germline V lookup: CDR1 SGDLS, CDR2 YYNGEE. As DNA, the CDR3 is TGTGCCAGCAGCGTGGACAGGGGGAAAACTGAAGCTTTCTTT. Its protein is CASSVDRGKTEAFF.

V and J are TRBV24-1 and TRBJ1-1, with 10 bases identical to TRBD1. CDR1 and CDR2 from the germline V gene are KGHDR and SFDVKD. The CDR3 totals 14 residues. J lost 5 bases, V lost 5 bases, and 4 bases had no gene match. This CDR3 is CATSGTGGRTEAFF. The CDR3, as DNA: TGTGCCACCAGTGGGACAGGGGGAAGGACTGAAGCTTTCTTT.

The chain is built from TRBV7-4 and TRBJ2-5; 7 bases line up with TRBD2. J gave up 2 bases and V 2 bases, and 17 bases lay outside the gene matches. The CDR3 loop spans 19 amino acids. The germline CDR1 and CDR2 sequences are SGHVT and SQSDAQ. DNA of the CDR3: TGTGCCAGCAGCTTAAGTTTACATACCGGGACTACCGAACAAGAGACCCAGTACTTC. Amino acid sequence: CASSLSLHTGTTEQETQYF.

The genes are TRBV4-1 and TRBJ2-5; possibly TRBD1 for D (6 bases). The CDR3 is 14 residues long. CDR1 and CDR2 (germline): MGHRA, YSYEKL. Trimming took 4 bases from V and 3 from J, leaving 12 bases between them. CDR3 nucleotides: TGCGCCAGCAGCCTGGCAGGGGATGAAGAGACCCAGTACTTC. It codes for CASSLAGDEETQYF.

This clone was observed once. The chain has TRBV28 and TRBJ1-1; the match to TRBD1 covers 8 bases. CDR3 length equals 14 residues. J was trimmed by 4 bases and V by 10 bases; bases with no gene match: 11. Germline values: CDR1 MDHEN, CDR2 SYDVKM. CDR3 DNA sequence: TGTGCCACCATTAGGGGGACAGGTGCCACTGAAGCTTTCTTT. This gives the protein CATIRGTGATEAFF.